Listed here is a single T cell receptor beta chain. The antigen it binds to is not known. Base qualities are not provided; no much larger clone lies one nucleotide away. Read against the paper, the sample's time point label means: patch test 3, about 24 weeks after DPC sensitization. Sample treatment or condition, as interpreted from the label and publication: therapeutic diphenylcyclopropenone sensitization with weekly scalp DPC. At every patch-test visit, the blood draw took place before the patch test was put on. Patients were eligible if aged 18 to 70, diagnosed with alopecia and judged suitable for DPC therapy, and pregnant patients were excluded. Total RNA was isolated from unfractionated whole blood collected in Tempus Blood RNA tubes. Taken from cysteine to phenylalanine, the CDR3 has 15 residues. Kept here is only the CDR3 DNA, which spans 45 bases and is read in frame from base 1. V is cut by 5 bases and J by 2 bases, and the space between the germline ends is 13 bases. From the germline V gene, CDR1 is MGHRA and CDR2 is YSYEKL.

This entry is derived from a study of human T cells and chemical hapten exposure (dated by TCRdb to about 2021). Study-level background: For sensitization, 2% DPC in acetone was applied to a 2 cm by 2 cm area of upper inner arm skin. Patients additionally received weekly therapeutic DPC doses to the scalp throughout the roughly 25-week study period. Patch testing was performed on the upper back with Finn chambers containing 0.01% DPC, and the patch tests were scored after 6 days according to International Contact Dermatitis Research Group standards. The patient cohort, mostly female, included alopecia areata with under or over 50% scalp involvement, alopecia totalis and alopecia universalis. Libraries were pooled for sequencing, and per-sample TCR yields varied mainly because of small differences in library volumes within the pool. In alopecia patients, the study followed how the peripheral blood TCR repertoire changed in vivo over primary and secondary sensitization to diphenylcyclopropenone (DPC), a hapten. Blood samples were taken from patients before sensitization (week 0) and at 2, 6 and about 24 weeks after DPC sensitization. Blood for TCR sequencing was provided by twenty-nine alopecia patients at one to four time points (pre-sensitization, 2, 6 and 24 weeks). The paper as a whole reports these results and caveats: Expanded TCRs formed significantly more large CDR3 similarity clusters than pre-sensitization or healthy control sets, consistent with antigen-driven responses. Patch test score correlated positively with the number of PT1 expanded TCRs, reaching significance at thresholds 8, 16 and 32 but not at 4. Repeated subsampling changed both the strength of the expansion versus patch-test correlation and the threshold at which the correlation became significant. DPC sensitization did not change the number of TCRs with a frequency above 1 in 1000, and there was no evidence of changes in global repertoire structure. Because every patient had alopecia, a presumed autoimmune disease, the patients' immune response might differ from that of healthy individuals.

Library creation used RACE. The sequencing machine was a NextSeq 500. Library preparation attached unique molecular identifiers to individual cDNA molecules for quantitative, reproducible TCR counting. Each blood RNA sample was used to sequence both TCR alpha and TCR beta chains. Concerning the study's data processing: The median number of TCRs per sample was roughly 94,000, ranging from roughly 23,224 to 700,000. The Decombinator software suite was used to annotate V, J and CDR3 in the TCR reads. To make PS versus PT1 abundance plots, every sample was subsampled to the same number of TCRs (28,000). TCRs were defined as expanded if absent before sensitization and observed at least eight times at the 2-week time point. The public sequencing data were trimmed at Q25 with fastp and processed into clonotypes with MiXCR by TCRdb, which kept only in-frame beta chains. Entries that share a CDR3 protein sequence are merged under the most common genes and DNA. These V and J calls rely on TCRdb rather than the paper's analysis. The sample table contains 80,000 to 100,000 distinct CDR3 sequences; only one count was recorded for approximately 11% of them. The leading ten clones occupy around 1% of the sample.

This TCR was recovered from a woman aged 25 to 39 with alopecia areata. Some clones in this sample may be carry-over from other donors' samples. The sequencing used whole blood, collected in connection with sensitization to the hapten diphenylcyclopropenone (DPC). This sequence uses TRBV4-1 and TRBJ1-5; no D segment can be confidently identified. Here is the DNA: TGCGCCAGCAGCAAGACTCCTTGGGGCAATCAGCCCCAGCATTTT. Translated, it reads CASSKTPWGNQPQHF.